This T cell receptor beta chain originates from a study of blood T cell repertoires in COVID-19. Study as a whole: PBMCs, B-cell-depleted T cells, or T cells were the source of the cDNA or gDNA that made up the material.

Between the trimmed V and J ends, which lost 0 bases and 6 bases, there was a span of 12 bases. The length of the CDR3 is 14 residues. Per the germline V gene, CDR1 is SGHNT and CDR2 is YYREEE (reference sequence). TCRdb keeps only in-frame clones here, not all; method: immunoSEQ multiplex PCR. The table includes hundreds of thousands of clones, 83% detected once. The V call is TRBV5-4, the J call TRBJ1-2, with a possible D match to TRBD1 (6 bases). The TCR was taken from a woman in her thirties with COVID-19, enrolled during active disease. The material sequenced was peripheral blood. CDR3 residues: CASSLVQGNDGYTF. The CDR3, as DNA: TGTGCCAGCAGCTTGGTACAGGGAAATGATGGCTACACCTTC. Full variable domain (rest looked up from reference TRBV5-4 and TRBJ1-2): ETGVTQSPTHLIKTRGQQVTLRCSSQSGHNTVSWYQQALGQGPQFIFQYYREEENGRGNFPPRFSGLQFPNYSSELNVNALELDDSALYLCASSLVQGNDGYTFGSGTRLTVV.